One and the same sample provided the 13 T cell receptor beta chains below, sequenced in a study of response to subunit inactivated influenza vaccine. TCRdb reanalysed the RT-PCR reads using MiXCR and keeps one entry per CDR3 protein. The data hold just under 550,000 distinct CDR3 sequences, with roughly 25% observed a single time. This sample also belongs to another study, concerning T cells expressing NK-cell markers. As reported in that work: TCR beta libraries carry UMIs added by 5'RACE template switching.

Sequenced here: CD4+ T cells sorted from PBMCs, sampled 12 days after vaccination. The origin of the receptors is a man in his forties or fifties who received an inactivated influenza vaccine.

V usage is TRBV4-2 and J usage is TRBJ2-3, with D possibly called TRBD1 or TRBD2 (5 bases each). Deletions cut 10 bases from V and 1 base from J, with 15 bases between. The CDR3 is 14 amino acids. Germline V lookup: CDR1 LGHNA, CDR2 YNFKEQ. CDR3 in amino acids: CATRDGKRTDTQYF. The CDR3 bases are TGTGCCACCAGGGACGGGAAACGCACAGATACGCAGTATTTT.

This clonotype was observed a few times. J is TRBJ2-5 and V is TRBV7-2; TRBD2 matches 14 bases. The CDR3 runs 16 residues. In germline, CDR1 is SGHTA, CDR2 FQGNSA. Trimming at V came to 5 bases and at J to 5 bases, leaving 7 bases not matched to a gene. This CDR3 reads CASSPRTSGGYETQYF. The DNA of the CDR3 is TGTGCCAGCAGCCCCAGGACTAGCGGGGGGTATGAGACCCAGTACTTC.

The chain has TRBV11-1 and TRBJ2-7; the D is unclear. Germline assignment: CDR1 SGHAT and CDR2 FQDESV (reference sequence). Trimming removed 7 bases from V and 0 bases from J, with 13 bases in between. There are 14 residues in the CDR3. CDR3: CASTSDRLSYEQYF. The CDR3 region has the DNA TGTGCCAGCACCTCGGACCGACTCTCCTACGAGCAGTACTTC.

This clonotype was seen ten or more times. The rearrangement joins TRBV5-1 to TRBJ2-3, with 10 bases fitting TRBD1. V lost 5 bases, J lost 4 bases, and 4 bases stayed unmatched. This CDR3 has 14 residues. Germline-derived CDR1 and CDR2 are SGHRS and YFSETQ. The CDR3 spells CASRSGTGADTQYF. The CDR3 DNA sequence: TGCGCCAGCAGGTCCGGGACAGGGGCAGATACGCAGTATTTT.

V and J are TRBV6-1 and TRBJ2-7, with 9 bases lining up with TRBD1. In germline, CDR1 is MNHNS, CDR2 SASEGT. The CDR3 contains 14 residues. V lost 8 bases, J lost 6 bases, and 11 bases stayed unmatched. For the CDR3, the DNA is TGTGCCAGCGGACCGGGACAGGGCCCTGTCGAGCAGTACTTC. Translation gives CASGPGQGPVEQYF.

This clonotype appeared a few times. The chain is built from TRBV10-3 and TRBJ1-2; 7 nucleotides match TRBD1. Germline CDR1 ENHRY, CDR2 SYGVKD. The CDR3 length is 14 residues. Germline trimming cut 4 bases from V and 0 bases from J; bases unmatched to any gene: 2. The CDR3 DNA reads as TGTGCCATCAGTGGGGACAGCGCTAACTATGGCTACACCTTC. Translation: CAISGDSANYGYTF.

The chain links TRBV19 to TRBJ2-6; D is unclear. Germline CDR1 and CDR2: LNHDA and SQIVND (reference sequence). The CDR3 extends over 17 amino acids. The V end lost 7 bases, the J end lost 6 bases, and 22 bases lay between the germline ends. Here the CDR3 DNA reads TGTGCCAGTACCCCCTCCACAACAAGTTCTTCGGCCAACGTCCTGACTTTC. Encoded protein: CASTPSTTSSSANVLTF.

The chain recombines TRBV7-8 with TRBJ1-2; D not resolved. V lost 7 bases to trimming and J lost 3 bases, with 12 bases between them. The CDR3 runs 13 residues. CDR1 is SGHVS and CDR2 is FQNEAQ in the germline V gene. CDR3 bases: TGTGCCAGCACTTACTCGGCGGACTATGGCTACACCTTC. Translating it yields CASTYSADYGYTF.

This clonotype was observed a few times. The rearrangement joins TRBV29-1 to TRBJ2-7; 7 bases are shared with TRBD1. CDR3 length: 13 residues. In germline, CDR1 is SQVTM, CDR2 ANQGSEA. V gave up 5 bases and J gave up 1 base; unmatched junction bases: 5. The CDR3, as DNA: TGCAGCGTTAAGGAGACAGGGTCCTACGAGCAGTACTTC. Its translation: CSVKETGSYEQYF.

The gene calls are TRBV5-6 and TRBJ2-1, with 7 positions matching TRBD1. The germline CDR1 and CDR2 sequences are SGHDT and YYEEEE. The J segment lost 7 bases and the V segment lost 6 bases, leaving 4 bases of the junction unmatched. This CDR3 contains 12 residues. As DNA, the CDR3 is TGTGCCAGCACGCCAGGGGGTAATGAGCAGTTCTTC. It is translated as CASTPGGNEQFF.

Of note for this clonotype: Possible read error: a much larger clone is one base away. The chain links TRBV20-1 to TRBJ2-3; 7 bases agree with TRBD2. Germline V gene sequence: CDR1 DFQATT, CDR2 SNEGSKA (reference sequence). The CDR3 sequence is 13 residues long. The CDR3 here is CSANGGITDTQFF. DNA for the CDR3: TGCAGTGCAAACGGGGGGATCACAGATACGCAGTTTTTT.

The chain couples TRBV2 to TRBJ2-3; 9 nucleotides line up with TRBD1. After removal of 4 bases from V and 5 bases from J, the junction contained 7 bases not matched to a gene. Germline-derived CDR1 and CDR2 are SNHLY and FYNNEI. The CDR3 covers 15 residues. In DNA, the CDR3 is TGTGCCAGCAGTGTGATGGGACAGGGTCTAGATACGCAGTATTTT. As protein: CASSVMGQGLDTQYF.

This clonotype was picked up many times. The chain recombines TRBV5-1 with TRBJ1-6; D remains ambiguous. The CDR3 is 9 amino acids. The germline V gene has CDR1 SGHRS and CDR2 YFSETQ. V was trimmed by 8 bases and J by 9 bases, leaving 3 bases between them. DNA of the CDR3: TGCGCCAGTTCTTCACCCCTCCACTTT. This encodes CASSSPLHF.